One sample yielded the 26 T cell receptor beta chains listed below, sequenced in a study of blood T cell repertoires in COVID-19. Assay used: immunoSEQ multiplex PCR; TCRdb lists only in-frame clones, some missing. The sample records 150,000 to 200,000 clones, 88% being singletons. Sequenced sample: peripheral blood. Receptors originate from a human donor in a cohort sampled during active COVID-19.

The J gene is TRBJ1-2, the V gene TRBV27; 8 bases are shared with TRBD1. The ends lost 4 bases at V and 5 bases at J; junction bases unmatched: 6. The CDR3 covers 14 residues. Germline V gene lookup returns CDR1 MNHEY and CDR2 SMNVEV (reference sequence). As DNA, the CDR3 is TGTGCCAGCAGTTCAGGACAGGGAACTTATGGCTACACCTTC. Protein sequence: CASSSGQGTYGYTF.

The chain links TRBV19 to TRBJ1-1; D is unresolved. The CDR3 extends over 12 amino acids. CDR1 is LNHDA, CDR2 SQIVND, per germline (reference sequence). V was clipped by 7 bases and J by 1 base, with 7 bases between them. The CDR3 sequence: CASTAGNTEAFF. In nucleotides, the CDR3 is TGTGCCAGTACTGCGGGGAACACTGAAGCTTTCTTT. Based on the CDR3 plus reference TRBV19 and TRBJ1-1, the full variable domain is DGGITQSPKYLFRKEGQNVTLSCEQNLNHDAMYWYRQDPGQGLRLIYYSQIVNDFQKGDIAEGYSVSREKKESFPLTVTSAQKNPTAFYLCASTAGNTEAFFGQGTRLTVV.

The chain has TRBV6-5 and TRBJ1-2; no clear D gene. Germline V gives CDR1 MNHEY, CDR2 SVGAGI. This CDR3 is 14 amino acids long. V lost 5 bases, J lost 3 bases, and 13 bases lay in between. CDR3 in amino acids: CASSLTQVDYGYTF. In nucleotides, the CDR3 is TGTGCCAGCAGTCTCACCCAGGTAGACTATGGCTACACCTTC.

The chain recombines TRBV30 with TRBJ1-1; TRBD1 matches 7 bases. This CDR3 region has 14 residues. J lost 1 base, V lost 4 bases, and 6 bases had no gene match. CDR1 GTSNPN and CDR2 SVGIG come from the germline V gene (reference sequence). The CDR3 region has the DNA TGTGCCTGGAATACGGGACAGAAGAACACTGAAGCTTTCTTT. Its translation: CAWNTGQKNTEAFF.

The V gene is TRBV18, the J gene TRBJ2-1, with TRBD1 matching 10 bases. This CDR3 has 15 residues. CDR1 KGHSH and CDR2 LQKENI come from the germline V gene. Trimming cost V 2 bases and J 4 bases; bases outside gene matches: 2. CDR3 nucleotides: TGTGCCAGCTCACCAGGACAGGGGGGTTACAATGAGCAGTTCTTC. Translated, it gives CASSPGQGGYNEQFF.

V is TRBV2 and J is TRBJ1-5; maybe TRBD1 (6 bases). CDR1 is SNHLY, CDR2 FYNNEI, per germline. CDR3 length: 13 residues. V was cut by 2 bases and J by 11 bases, with 13 bases left in between. The CDR3 here is CASSESRGVAQHF. DNA of the CDR3: TGTGCCAGCAGTGAAAGCAGGGGAGTCGCCCAGCATTTT. The full variable domain, completed using reference TRBV2 and TRBJ1-5, is EPEVTQTPSHQVTQMGQEVILRCVPISNHLYFYWYRQILGQKVEFLVSFYNNEISEKSEIFDDQFSVERPDGSNFTLKIRSTKLEDSAMYFCASSESRGVAQHFGDGTRLSIL.

The chain links TRBV7-2 to TRBJ2-5, with D maybe TRBD2 (7 bases). Germline V gene sequence: CDR1 SGHTA, CDR2 FQGNSA. The V gene lost 3 bases and the J gene lost 5 bases, with 16 bases spanning the gap. CDR3 length: 15 amino acids. Here the CDR3 DNA reads TGTGCCAGCAGCTTTACCGCGGGGGCGGGGGAGACCCAGTACTTC. This sequence encodes CASSFTAGAGETQYF.

The J gene is TRBJ2-1, the V gene TRBV28, with D maybe TRBD2 (6 bases). The V and J ends lost 6 bases and 5 bases respectively, with 14 bases between them. The CDR3 is made up of 14 amino acids. The germline gives CDR1 MDHEN, CDR2 SYDVKM. CDR3: CASSLIGGDNEQFF. The CDR3 nucleotides are TGTGCCAGCAGCTTGATCGGGGGTGACAATGAGCAGTTCTTC. Full variable domain (rest looked up from reference TRBV28 and TRBJ2-1): DVKVTQSSRYLVKRTGEKVFLECVQDMDHENMFWYRQDPGLGLRLIYFSYDVKMKEKGDIPEGYSVSREKKERFSLILESASTNQTSMYLCASSLIGGDNEQFFGPGTRLTVL.

The gene calls are TRBV10-3 and TRBJ1-5; TRBD1 aligns across 8 bases. Germline CDR1 and CDR2: ENHRY and SYGVKD. The CDR3 loop spans 17 amino acids. V was pared by 0 bases and J by 3 bases, with 7 bases of the junction left unmatched. CDR3 amino acids: CAISESSTGGNNQPQHF. The CDR3 DNA follows: TGTGCCATCAGTGAGTCTAGCACAGGGGGAAACAATCAGCCCCAGCATTTT.

The chain joins TRBV5-1 to TRBJ2-5, with D perhaps TRBD2 (6 bases). The CDR3 is made up of 18 amino acids. V lost 0 bases, J lost 5 bases, and 23 bases lay in between. Germline CDR1 is SGHRS and CDR2 is YFSETQ. CDR3 DNA sequence: TGCGCCAGCAGCTTGGATAAACGTCCTGGGGGGTGGATTGAGACCCAGTACTTC. Its protein product is CASSLDKRPGGWIETQYF.

The chain recombines TRBV7-6 with TRBJ2-3; D is unclear. This CDR3 is built from 11 residues. Trimming took off 2 bases at V and 6 bases at J, with 3 bases between the two ends. CDR1 and CDR2 from the germline V gene are SGHVS and FNYEAQ. CDR3 sequence reads: CASSLQDTQYF. Written as DNA, the CDR3 is TGTGCCAGCAGCTTACAGGATACGCAGTATTTT.

On this clone itself: The junction shows a germline mismatch at one end, possibly a read error. The chain is built from TRBV11-2 and TRBJ2-3, with D hard to call. CDR3 length: 12 residues. Germline CDR1 SGHAT, CDR2 FQNNGV. The CDR3: CASSKDTSKSNF. CDR3 sequence (DNA): TGTGCCAGCAGCAAAGACACCTCAAAGTCGAATTTT.

The genes are TRBV6-2 or TRBV6-3 and TRBJ2-5; possible D gene TRBD1, 5 bases. The CDR3 extends over 14 amino acids. Trimming stripped 2 bases from V and 2 bases from J, with 9 bases between. The V gene's germline CDR1 is MNHEY and CDR2 SVGEGT. As DNA, the CDR3 is TGTGCCAGCAGTTACCCGGACATTCAAGAGACCCAGTACTTC. Protein: CASSYPDIQETQYF.

The rearrangement joins TRBV3-1 (or the pseudogene TRBV3-2) to TRBJ1-5; 7 bases line up with TRBD1. The CDR3 has 16 amino acids. After removal of 4 bases from V and 2 bases from J, the junction contained 8 bases not matched to a gene. The germline gives CDR1 LGHDT, CDR2 YNNKEL (reference sequence). The CDR3 nucleotides read TGTGCCAGCAGCCTCGACAGGGAGAGAGGCAATCAGCCCCAGCATTTT. Protein product: CASSLDRERGNQPQHF.

The chain links TRBV11-2 to TRBJ2-1; a weak D match, TRBD1 (5 bases). V was trimmed by 4 bases and J by 6 bases, leaving 10 bases between them. This CDR3 comprises 13 residues. Per germline, CDR1 SGHAT and CDR2 FQNNGV. Here the CDR3 reads CASSSQGGNEQFF. Written as DNA, the CDR3 is TGTGCCAGCAGCTCGCAGGGTGGCAATGAGCAGTTCTTC.

This rearrangement joins TRBV7-2 to TRBJ2-3; 12 bases are shared with TRBD2. The J segment lost 5 bases and the V segment lost 5 bases, leaving 5 bases of the junction unmatched. Germline values: CDR1 SGHTA, CDR2 FQGNSA. The CDR3 contains 15 residues. The CDR3 here is CASSPGLAGRDTQYF. The CDR3 DNA sequence: TGTGCCAGCAGCCCTGGACTAGCGGGAAGAGATACGCAGTATTTT.

The rearrangement links TRBV4-3 to TRBJ2-3; no reliable D call. Germline lookup yields CDR1 LGHNA and CDR2 YSLEER. The V and J ends lost 3 bases and 0 bases respectively, with 13 bases between them. This CDR3 is built from 16 residues. This CDR3 is CASSHLVHTSTDTQYF. CDR3 coding DNA: TGCGCCAGCAGCCACCTGGTCCATACAAGCACAGATACGCAGTATTTT.

This chain uses TRBV19 with TRBJ1-1, with no clear D. The CDR3 has 13 residues. The germline gives CDR1 LNHDA, CDR2 SQIVND (reference sequence). The ends were cut back, 5 bases at V and 0 bases at J, with 7 bases in the middle. The CDR3 nucleotides are TGTGCCAGTAGTCAACAGATGAACACTGAAGCTTTCTTT. The encoded protein is CASSQQMNTEAFF.

The genes are TRBV18 and TRBJ1-4; 7 nucleotides match TRBD1. CDR1 is KGHSH, CDR2 LQKENI, per germline. The CDR3 consists of 16 residues. V lost 4 bases, J lost 7 bases, and 12 bases stayed unmatched. CDR3 sequence: CASSLSGTEYSEKLFF. In nucleotides, the CDR3 is TGTGCCAGCTCACTATCTGGGACAGAGTATTCTGAAAAACTGTTTTTT.

The chain couples TRBV5-1 to TRBJ2-3, with 7 bases aligning to TRBD2. V gave up 0 bases and J gave up 2 bases; unmatched junction bases: 3. CDR1 is SGHRS and CDR2 is YFSETQ in the germline V gene. This CDR3 has 15 residues. CDR3 nucleotides: TGCGCCAGCAGCTTGGTGGGAGGGGACACAGATACGCAGTATTTT. Encoded protein: CASSLVGGDTDTQYF.

CDR3 sequence reads: CASSLAGTGTTEAFF. The CDR3 nucleotides are TGCGCCAGCAGCTTGGCGGGGACAGGGACCACTGAAGCTTTCTTT. V usage is TRBV5-1 and J usage is TRBJ1-1; TRBD1 matches at 9 bases. The V and J ends lost 0 bases and 4 bases, in that order; junction bases with no gene match: 4. The CDR3 spans 15 residues. Germline loops: CDR1 SGHRS, CDR2 YFSETQ.

The rearrangement links TRBV7-9 to TRBJ1-6; D may be TRBD1 (6 bases). In germline, CDR1 is SEHNR, CDR2 FQNEAQ (reference sequence). CDR3 length: 13 amino acids. Trimming cost V 5 bases and J 9 bases, with 11 bases left between them. The chain's CDR3 is CASSQGQGSPLHF. The CDR3 nucleotides read TGTGCCAGCAGCCAGGGACAAGGTTCACCCCTCCACTTT.

CDR3: CASSERGRVSAETQYF. The CDR3 DNA follows: TGTGCCAGCAGTGAAAGAGGGAGGGTGTCAGCGGAGACCCAGTACTTC. The V gene is TRBV6-1, the J gene TRBJ2-5, with 7 bases matching TRBD2. CDR3 length: 16 residues. Germline CDR1 reads MNHNS; CDR2 reads SASEGT. After removal of 2 bases from V and 5 bases from J, the junction contained 11 bases not matched to a gene.

The V and J genes are TRBV28 and TRBJ1-2; 7 nucleotides line up with TRBD1. The CDR3 runs to 17 residues. Germline V gene lookup returns CDR1 MDHEN and CDR2 SYDVKM. The V and J ends lost 3 bases and 8 bases, in that order; junction bases with no gene match: 18. The CDR3 DNA is TGTGCCAGCAGTTTCTCCCTTAGGGGGCGCCCCGGGACGGGCTACACCTTC. This translates into CASSFSLRGRPGTGYTF.

V gene TRBV10-3 combines with J gene TRBJ2-1; the D gene is possibly TRBD2 (6 bases). There are 13 residues in the CDR3. V was cut by 4 bases and J by 5 bases, with 9 bases left in between. Germline V gene lookup returns CDR1 ENHRY and CDR2 SYGVKD. The CDR3 region is CAISGGLNNEQFF. As DNA, the CDR3 is TGTGCCATCAGTGGGGGACTGAACAATGAGCAGTTCTTC.

This sequence joins TRBV6-6 and TRBJ1-3; 8 bases align to TRBD1. Looked up from germline, CDR1 is MNHNY and CDR2 is SVGAGI (reference sequence). With 4 bases clipped from V and 3 bases from J, the junction kept 2 bases outside the gene matches. CDR3 length equals 14 residues. CDR3 in amino acids: CASSSDRVGNTIYF. The CDR3 coding sequence is TGTGCCAGCAGTTCGGACAGGGTTGGAAACACCATATATTTT.